Detailed here is one T cell receptor (beta chain). Method: immunoSEQ multiplex PCR; TCRdb's copy keeps in-frame clones and lacks some. The table has a few hundred thousand clones, about 90% seen once. The record originates from a study of blood T cell repertoires in COVID-19. Trimming removed 3 bases from V and 8 bases from J, with 17 bases in between. The germline gives CDR1 LNHDA, CDR2 SQIVND (reference sequence). The CDR3 runs 15 residues. Sequenced: PBMCs or T cells enriched from blood (not recorded which). The sequence came from a woman under 40 who had recovered from COVID-19. The rearrangement uses TRBV19 and TRBJ1-5, with D maybe TRBD1 (6 bases). The CDR3, as DNA: TGTGCCAGTAGTATTGTGTCCCCCAGGGGTGAGCCCCAGCATTTT. It encodes CASSIVSPRGEPQHF.